This is a list of T cell receptor beta chains from one sample in a study of cytomegalovirus exposure and HLA in healthy donors. Assay: immunoSEQ multiplex PCR; the TCRdb copy retains only in-frame clones and omits some. The table shows about 200,000 clones, with roughly 73% occurring only once. Sequencing was done on a sample of PBMCs. These receptors originate from a woman aged 30 to 39 in good health and CMV-seronegative. Both conserved end residues are part of each CDR3. Fields, in order: J gene, D gene, clone size, V gene, CDR3 DNA, CDR3 protein. D genes are given only for firm matches. Size values are once, few and many counts, or a class for expanded clones, and some rows have none.

TRBJ1-1 . . TRBV7-8 TGTGCCAGCAGCTTAAGACAGTACGAAGCTTTCTTT CASSLRQYEAFF
TRBJ2-7 TRBD1 . TRBV4-3 TGCGCCAGCAGCCAAGGGGTCCCGGGACAGGGGGCTTCCTACGAGCAGTACTTC CASSQGVPGQGASYEQYF
TRBJ1-2 . . TRBV25-1 TGTACCAGCAGAGACAGTGGCCGGTATGGCTACACCTTC CTSRDSGRYGYTF
TRBJ2-7 TRBD1 . TRBV18 TGTGCCAGCTCACCAGCTGGGACAGGGTTCTTCGAGCAGTACTTC CASSPAGTGFFEQYF
TRBJ1-2 TRBD1 . TRBV11-2 TGTGCCAGCAGCCCACCCCCACGGACAGGGGGTTTTCCGTATGGCTACACCTTC CASSPPPRTGGFPYGYTF
TRBJ2-3 . . TRBV9 TGTGCCAGCAGCTCCCAACTAGTCCCCTCCACAGATACGCAGTATTTT CASSSQLVPSTDTQYF
TRBJ2-7 TRBD1 . TRBV18 TGTGCCAGCTCACCACCGGGGACAGACTACGAGCAGTACTTC CASSPPGTDYEQYF
TRBJ1-1 TRBD1 . TRBV4-1 TGCGCCAGCAGCCCACCCCCGGCGGGACAGGGGGCTTCGGCTTTCTTT CASSPPPAGQGASAFF
TRBJ2-3 TRBD2 . TRBV6-1 TGTGCCAGTCAGGCGGGAGGAGTAGATACGCAGTATTTT CASQAGGVDTQYF
TRBJ2-2 . . TRBV9 TGTGCCAGCGGGGCCTCTAGCGACGGGGAGCTGTTTTTT CASGASSDGELFF
TRBJ1-5 TRBD1 . TRBV9 TGTGCCAGCAGCGCGACCCAATGGGGGGACAGGTATAATCAGCCCCAGCATTTT CASSATQWGDRYNQPQHF
TRBJ2-7 . . TRBV2 TGTGCCAGCAGCATAGAAGCCTACGAGCAGTACTTC CASSIEAYEQYF
TRBJ1-2 TRBD1 once TRBV6-5 TGTGCCAGCAGTAAAGACATGGGACAGACCTATGGCTACACCTTC CASSKDMGQTYGYTF
TRBJ2-4 . . TRBV7-2 TGTGCCAGCAGCTTCGGGACTCCCCTAGCCAAAAACATTCAGTACTTC CASSFGTPLAKNIQYF
TRBJ1-3 TRBD1 . TRBV7-8 TGTGCCAGCAGCTTATGGGGCCAGGGGGCAGTTGGAAACACCATATATTTT CASSLWGQGAVGNTIYF
TRBJ1-1 . . TRBV11-2 TGTGCCAGCAGCTCAAGCAGGGGAGTCGCTGAAGCTTTCTTT CASSSSRGVAEAFF
TRBJ1-2 . . TRBV19 TGTGCCAGTAGTATAATCTCGTCAGGGACTTATGGCTACACCTTC CASSIISSGTYGYTF
TRBJ2-5 TRBD2 . TRBV7-9 TGTGCCAGCAGCTTTTGGTCAGCGGGAGGGGTCGGAGAGACCCAGTACTTC CASSFWSAGGVGETQYF
TRBJ1-1 . . TRBV19 TGTGCCAGTACCCCCGGGGGGGGGATCACTGAAGCTTTCTTT CASTPGGGITEAFF
TRBJ2-3 . . TRBV4-3 TGCGCCAGCAGCCAACACGACCCATCCTTCGGGGATACGCAGTATTTT CASSQHDPSFGDTQYF
TRBJ1-2 . . TRBV4-1 TGCGCCAGCAGCCAAGACCTAGGCGGGTATGGCTACACCTTC CASSQDLGGYGYTF
TRBJ2-1 TRBD2 . TRBV7-7 TGTGCCAGCAGCTTAGGCGGGGGGGCTAAAAATGAGCAGTTCTTC CASSLGGGAKNEQFF
TRBJ2-1 TRBD1 . TRBV2 TGTGCCAGCAGTCAAGTGAACAGGGGAAATGAGCAGTTCTTC CASSQVNRGNEQFF
TRBJ2-3 TRBD2 . TRBV6-1 TGTGCCAGCAGTGAAGGGGCGGGGGGGCAAACGGATACGCAGTATTTT CASSEGAGGQTDTQYF
TRBJ2-1 TRBD2 . TRBV9 TGTGCCAGCAGCGTAGAGGGAGGGCGGAACAATGAGCAGTTCTTC CASSVEGGRNNEQFF
TRBJ2-3 TRBD2 once TRBV27 TGTGCCAGCAGCCCTCCCGGCCGGGGGGGACCAGATACGCAGTATTTT CASSPPGRGGPDTQYF
TRBJ2-7 TRBD1 . TRBV27 TGTGCCAGCAGTTCGTGGGACAGGAACTACGAGCAGTACTTC CASSSWDRNYEQYF
TRBJ2-1 TRBD2 few TRBV7-2 TGTGCCAGCAGCTTAGCCGGGACTAGCGGGATTGAGCAGTTCTTC CASSLAGTSGIEQFF
TRBJ2-3 . . TRBV4-3 TGCGCCAGCAGCCAAGTCGCCTTCCCGGGCGGGACAGATACGCAGTATTTT CASSQVAFPGGTDTQYF
TRBJ2-3 TRBD1 once TRBV5-1 TGCGCCAGCAGCTGGGGACAGTGGACAGATACGCAGTATTTT CASSWGQWTDTQYF
TRBJ1-3 . . TRBV11-2 TGTGCCAGCAGCCCAGGGGCAGCTGGAAACACCATATATTTT CASSPGAAGNTIYF
TRBJ2-1 TRBD2 . TRBV6-4 TGTGCCAGCAGTGACTCTTTGACTAGCGGGAGAACTAATGAGCAGTTCTTC CASSDSLTSGRTNEQFF
TRBJ2-7 TRBD1 once TRBV6-1 TGTGCCAGCAGCGGAGACAGGGCCTCCTACGAGCAGTACTTC CASSGDRASYEQYF
TRBJ1-1 . . TRBV29-1 TGCAGCGTTGAACGGTACACTGAAGCTTTCTTT CSVERYTEAFF
TRBJ2-5 TRBD1 . TRBV19 TGTGCCAGTAGTCTAAGAGGCCAGGGGGAAGTCACGGAGACCCAGTACTTC CASSLRGQGEVTETQYF
TRBJ1-5 TRBD1 . TRBV2 TGTGCCAGCAGTTATGGACAGGGGGGTATTCAGCCCCAGCATTTT CASSYGQGGIQPQHF
TRBJ2-3 TRBD2 . TRBV18 TGTGCCAGCTCACCCCTTAGCGGGAGGGCCGCCACAGATACGCAGTATTTT CASSPLSGRAATDTQYF
TRBJ1-2 TRBD1 . TRBV19 TGTGCCGGTAGTGCCACAGGGGGCGCGGGCTATGGCTACACCTTC CAGSATGGAGYGYTF
TRBJ1-2 . once TRBV28 TGTGCCAGCAGTTCGCGGGGGGGAGGGGCCTATGGCTACACCTTC CASSSRGGGAYGYTF
TRBJ1-5 . . TRBV7-2 TGTGCCAGCAGCTTACCAGGGGATAGCAATCAGCCCCAGCATTTT CASSLPGDSNQPQHF
TRBJ2-7 TRBD2 once TRBV4-1 TGCGCCAGCAGCCGAGCCGGGACTAGCTCCTACGAGCAGTACTTC CASSRAGTSSYEQYF
TRBJ1-4 . . TRBV21-1 TGTGCCAGCATCAACTCAGGCTTTAATGAAAAACTGTTTTTT CASINSGFNEKLFF
TRBJ1-1 . . TRBV6-5 TGTGCCAGCAGTTACCGGCCCGGGGGTGGCACTGAAGCTTTCTTT CASSYRPGGGTEAFF
TRBJ2-2 TRBD2 . TRBV14 TGTGCCACCGAGACAACTAGCGGGAGGGCCTCGGACGGGGAGCTGTTTTTT CATETTSGRASDGELFF
TRBJ2-5 TRBD1 . TRBV7-7 TGTGCTAGCAGCTTAGGGACAGGGGGCCAAGAGACCCAGTACTTC CASSLGTGGQETQYF
TRBJ2-2 . . TRBV19 TGTGCCAGTAGTAAGATGGCCGCGAACACCGGGGAGCTGTTTTTT CASSKMAANTGELFF
TRBJ2-1 TRBD2 . TRBV7-3 TGTGCCAGCAGCGCTAGCGGGACATACAATGAGCAGTTCTTC CASSASGTYNEQFF
TRBJ2-7 . . TRBV11-2 TGTGCCAGCAGCTTAGGACCACAGGTCTCCTACGAGCAGTACTTC CASSLGPQVSYEQYF
TRBJ2-7 TRBD1 . TRBV6-1 TGTGCCGGATCCACAGGGACAGAATGGTCCTACGAGCAGTACTTC CAGSTGTEWSYEQYF
TRBJ2-7 TRBD1 . TRBV10-3 TGTGCCATCAGTGATAAGGGACAGGGCTACGAGCAGTACTTC CAISDKGQGYEQYF
TRBJ2-7 . . TRBV7-9 TGTGCCAGCAGCTCCCCGGACAGCTCCTACGAGCAGTACTTC CASSSPDSSYEQYF
TRBJ2-7 . . TRBV7-6 TGTGCCAGCAGCTTAGCGCCAGGGTTAAGTACCTACGAGCAGTACTTC CASSLAPGLSTYEQYF